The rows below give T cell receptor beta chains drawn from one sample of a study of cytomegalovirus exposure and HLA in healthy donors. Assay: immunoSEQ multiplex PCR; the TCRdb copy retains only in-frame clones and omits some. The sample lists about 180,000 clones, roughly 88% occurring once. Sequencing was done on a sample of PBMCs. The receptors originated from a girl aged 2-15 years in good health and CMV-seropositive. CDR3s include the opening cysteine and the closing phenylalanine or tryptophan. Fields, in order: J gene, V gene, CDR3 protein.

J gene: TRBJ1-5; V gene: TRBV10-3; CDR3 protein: CAISEGGQPQHF
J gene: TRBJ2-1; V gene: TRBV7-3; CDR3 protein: CASSQGLADNNEQFF
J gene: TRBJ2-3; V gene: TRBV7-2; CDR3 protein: CASSEKGLAGDTQYF
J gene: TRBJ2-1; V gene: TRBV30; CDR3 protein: CAWNGLVGLNEQFF
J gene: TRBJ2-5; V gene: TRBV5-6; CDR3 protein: CASSKQGASETQYF
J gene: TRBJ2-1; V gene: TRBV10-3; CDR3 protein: CAISESNRDGEQFF
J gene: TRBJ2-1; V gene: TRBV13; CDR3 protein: CASSFRGTFLHEQFF
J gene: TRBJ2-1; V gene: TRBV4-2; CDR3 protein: CASSERTGVGEQFF
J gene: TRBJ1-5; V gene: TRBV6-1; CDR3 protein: CASNAGGGYQPQHF
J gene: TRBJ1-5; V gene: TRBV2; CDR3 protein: CASGSDDQPQHF
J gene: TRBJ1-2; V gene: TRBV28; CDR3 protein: CASTPIVPVNYGYTF
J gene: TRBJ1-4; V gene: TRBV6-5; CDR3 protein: CASSEFREKLFF
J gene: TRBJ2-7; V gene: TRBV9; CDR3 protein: CASSGSEDLTYEQYF
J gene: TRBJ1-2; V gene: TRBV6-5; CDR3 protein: CASSYYGRSYGYTF
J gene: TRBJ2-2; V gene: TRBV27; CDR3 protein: CASRSDSPHNTGELFF
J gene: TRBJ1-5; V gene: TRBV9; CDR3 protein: CASSVGGGWQNSNQPQHF
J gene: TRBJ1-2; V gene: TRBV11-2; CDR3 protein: CASSLVTRDSGYTF
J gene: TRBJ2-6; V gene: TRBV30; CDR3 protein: CAWTAFRGSGANVLTF
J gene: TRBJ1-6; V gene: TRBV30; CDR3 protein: CAWSVRGKKSLHF
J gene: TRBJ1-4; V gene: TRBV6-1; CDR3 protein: CASSEPSEGVNEKLFF
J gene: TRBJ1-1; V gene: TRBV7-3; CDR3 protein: CASSLFSPAEAFF
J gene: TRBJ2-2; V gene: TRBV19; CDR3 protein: CASSRPGLAGVGELFF
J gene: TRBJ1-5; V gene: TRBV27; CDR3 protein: CASSIQGDYSNQPQHF
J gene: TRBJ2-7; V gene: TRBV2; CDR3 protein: CASSEVRKNEQYF
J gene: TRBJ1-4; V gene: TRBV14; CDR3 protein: CASSHQTATNEKLFF
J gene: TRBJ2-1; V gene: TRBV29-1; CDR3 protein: CSVEGGLNLGEQFF
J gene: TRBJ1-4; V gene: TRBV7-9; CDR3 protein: CASSLLQGGNEKLFF
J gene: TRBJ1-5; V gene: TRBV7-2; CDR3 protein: CASSLEGTGTMQPQHF
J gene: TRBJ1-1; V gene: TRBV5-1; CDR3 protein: CASRLSTGVNTEAFF
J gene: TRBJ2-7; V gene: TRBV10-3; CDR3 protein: CAIRDRAEQYF
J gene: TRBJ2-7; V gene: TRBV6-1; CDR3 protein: CASTGAVGAHYEQYF
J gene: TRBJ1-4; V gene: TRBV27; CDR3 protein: CASSFYGRGDEKLFF
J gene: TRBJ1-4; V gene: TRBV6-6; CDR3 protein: CASSYGAINEKLFF
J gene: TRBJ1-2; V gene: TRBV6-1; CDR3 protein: CASTETGFIPYDGYTF
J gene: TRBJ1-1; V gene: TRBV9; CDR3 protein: CASSVGSDFEAFF